This TCR beta chain was sequenced during a study of TIL therapy for anti-PD-1-resistant metastatic lung cancer. At the level of the study: Tumors carried a median about 1.4 non-synonymous mutations per megabase.

CDR3 size: 15 residues. The V gene end was trimmed by 1 base and the J gene end by 5 bases; junction bases not matched to a gene: 5. The V gene's germline CDR1 is LGHDT and CDR2 YNNKEL (reference sequence). Noted time point: pre-treatment sample, taken before nivolumab and TIL therapy. Tumor tissue came from excised metastases, mostly pleural nodules or supraclavicular lymph nodes. There are a few counts of this clone. The libraries were made with immunoSEQ v3. The assay was immunoSEQ multiplex PCR, and TCRdb's table has in-frame clones only and misses some. The table shows approximately 97,000 clones, with roughly 65% occurring only once.

This specimen was tumor tissue, taken at baseline. The genes are TRBV3-1 (or the pseudogene TRBV3-2) and TRBJ2-7, with 10 bases matching TRBD1. This receptor was identified in a person between 25 and 79 years old with non-small cell lung cancer. CDR3 nucleotides: TGTGCCAGCAGCCAAGTTGGGACAGGGGCACACGAGCAGTACTTC. It translates to CASSQVGTGAHEQYF.